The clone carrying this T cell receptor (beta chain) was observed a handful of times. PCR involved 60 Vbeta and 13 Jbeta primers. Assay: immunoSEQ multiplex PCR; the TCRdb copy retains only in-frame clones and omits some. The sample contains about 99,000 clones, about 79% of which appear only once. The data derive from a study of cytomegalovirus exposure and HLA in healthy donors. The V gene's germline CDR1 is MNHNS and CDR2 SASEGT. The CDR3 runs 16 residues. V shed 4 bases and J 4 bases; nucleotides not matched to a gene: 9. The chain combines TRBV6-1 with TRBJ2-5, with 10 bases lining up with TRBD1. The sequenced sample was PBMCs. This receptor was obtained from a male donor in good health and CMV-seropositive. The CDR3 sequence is CASSGGTGAPPETQYF. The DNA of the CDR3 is TGTGCCAGCAGTGGAGGGACAGGGGCCCCCCCAGAGACCCAGTACTTC.